The 14 T cell receptor beta chains presented below share a single source sample, sequenced in a study of cytomegalovirus exposure and HLA in healthy donors. With 60 Vbeta and 13 Jbeta primers, the PCR was carried out. The repertoire was sequenced with immunoSEQ multiplex PCR; TCRdb's copy has only in-frame clones and lacks some. The table records around 94,000 clones, 78% of them present only once. Sequenced: PBMCs. The receptor source for this set is a male donor in good health and CMV-seropositive.

The count of this clone is one. The CDR3 bases are TGTGCCAGCAGCTCCGGGGCGGGAGGGCCACCAGATACGCAGTATTTT. Translation gives CASSSGAGGPPDTQYF. V gene TRBV7-6 combines with J gene TRBJ2-3; 9 bases line up with TRBD2. V was pared by 4 bases and J by 4 bases, with 9 bases of the junction left unmatched. CDR1 SGHVS and CDR2 FNYEAQ come from the germline V gene. This CDR3 contains 16 residues.

V usage is TRBV19 and J usage is TRBJ2-7; TRBD2 is a possible D gene (6 bases). The V gene's germline CDR1 is LNHDA and CDR2 SQIVND (reference sequence). The CDR3 loop spans 13 amino acids. V lost 5 bases to trimming and J lost 2 bases, with 10 bases between them. The CDR3 region has the DNA TGTGCCAGTAGTCCAACGGGGGCCTACGAGCAGTACTTC. It encodes CASSPTGAYEQYF.

The V and J genes are TRBV7-9 and TRBJ1-2, with unresolved D. The V gene lost 5 bases and the J gene lost 3 bases, with 13 bases spanning the gap. The CDR3 length is 14 residues. CDR1 SEHNR and CDR2 FQNEAQ come from the germline V gene (reference sequence). CDR3 nucleotide sequence: TGTGCCAGCAGCCCCTCGGAGGTGCACTATGGCTACACCTTC. Residues: CASSPSEVHYGYTF.

Only a few counts were recorded for this clone. The gene calls are TRBV6-5 and TRBJ1-1; 7 bases are a match to TRBD1. The CDR3 covers 14 residues. With 7 bases clipped from V and 0 bases from J, the junction kept 5 bases outside the gene matches. The germline gives CDR1 MNHEY, CDR2 SVGAGI. The CDR3 loop reads CASNRGQLNTEAFF. The CDR3 coding sequence is TGTGCCAGCAACCGGGGACAGCTGAACACTGAAGCTTTCTTT.

This sequence joins TRBV4-1 and TRBJ2-7; D possibly corresponds to TRBD1 (6 bases). The germline CDR1 and CDR2 sequences are MGHRA and YSYEKL. The CDR3 runs to 13 residues. V was trimmed by 2 bases and J by 5 bases, leaving 10 bases between them. DNA of the CDR3: TGCGCCAGCAGCCAAAACAGGGCGGACGAGCAGTACTTC. This translates into CASSQNRADEQYF.

V gene TRBV27 combines with J gene TRBJ2-7, with unresolved D. This CDR3 has 13 residues. Germline CDR1 is MNHEY and CDR2 is SMNVEV (reference sequence). Trimming cost V 0 bases and J 3 bases, with 6 bases left between them. CDR3 loop: CASSLSGDYEQYF. Written as DNA, the CDR3 is TGTGCCAGCAGTTTATCTGGAGACTACGAGCAGTACTTC.

The rearrangement links TRBV9 to TRBJ1-1; tentatively, D is TRBD1 (6 bases). This CDR3 has 14 amino acids. The V end was cut by 0 bases, the J end by 0 bases, with 6 bases between. Germline assignment: CDR1 SGDLS and CDR2 YYNGEE. CDR3 in amino acids: CASSVEGVNTEAFF. The CDR3 bases are TGTGCCAGCAGCGTAGAGGGGGTGAACACTGAAGCTTTCTTT.

The gene calls are TRBV6-4 and TRBJ1-1, with 9 bases fitting TRBD1. The CDR3 runs 13 residues. V trimming: 3 bases; J trimming: 7 bases; junction bases outside the gene matches: 3. Per germline, CDR1 MRHNA and CDR2 SNTAGT. The DNA of the CDR3 is TGTGCCAGCAGTGAAGTGACAGGGGGTGAAGCTTTCTTT. This gives the protein CASSEVTGGEAFF.

The rearrangement joins TRBV27 to TRBJ1-1; 7 nucleotides match TRBD1. The ends lost 4 bases at V and 5 bases at J; junction bases unmatched: 10. The CDR3 is 15 residues long. Germline assignment: CDR1 MNHEY and CDR2 SMNVEV (reference sequence). The CDR3 bases are TGTGCCAGCAGTTCGATACAGGGGTTGAGGACTGAAGCTTTCTTT. It specifies CASSSIQGLRTEAFF.

The chain recombines TRBV7-9 with TRBJ2-6, with 7 bases matching TRBD1. CDR3 size: 17 residues. V gave up 3 bases and J gave up 0 bases; unmatched junction bases: 5. Per the germline V gene, CDR1 is SEHNR and CDR2 is FQNEAQ (reference sequence). CDR3 sequence: CASSFRTGRSGANVLTF. In DNA, the CDR3 is TGTGCCAGCAGCTTCCGGACAGGCCGCTCTGGGGCCAACGTCCTGACTTTC.

V and J are TRBV5-1 and TRBJ1-2; TRBD1 matches 10 bases. Germline CDR1 is SGHRS and CDR2 is YFSETQ. This CDR3 has 17 amino acids. V shed 0 bases, J shed 7 bases, and the junction held 12 bases outside the gene matches. CDR3 DNA sequence: TGCGCCAGCAGCTTGGTTCCGGACAGGGGGAGCTACCTTGGCTACACCTTC. Protein product: CASSLVPDRGSYLGYTF. Full variable domain (missing parts from reference TRBV5-1 and TRBJ1-2): KAGVTQTPRYLIKTRGQQVTLSCSPISGHRSVSWYQQTPGQGLQFLFEYFSETQRNKGNFPGRFSGRQFSNSRSEMNVSTLELGDSALYLCASSLVPDRGSYLGYTFGSGTRLTVV.

The chain couples TRBV7-9 to TRBJ2-5, with unresolved D. The CDR3 is 11 amino acids. Germline-derived CDR1 and CDR2 are SEHNR and FQNEAQ (reference sequence). The V end was cut by 3 bases, the J end by 4 bases, with 3 bases between. CDR3 amino acids: CASSFGETQYF. CDR3 nucleotides: TGTGCCAGCAGCTTCGGAGAGACCCAGTACTTC.

V usage is TRBV6-5 and J usage is TRBJ1-4; D call uncertain. Deletions cut 5 bases from V and 4 bases from J, with 8 bases between. This CDR3 comprises 13 residues. CDR1 and CDR2 (germline): MNHEY, SVGAGI. The CDR3 region has the DNA TGTGCCAGCAGTCGGGGAAGTAATGAAAAACTGTTTTTT. It translates to CASSRGSNEKLFF.

The rearrangement joins TRBV28 to TRBJ2-5, with TRBD2 matching over 7 bases. J was trimmed by 5 bases and V by 3 bases; bases with no gene match: 3. The CDR3 loop spans 13 amino acids. Germline values: CDR1 MDHEN, CDR2 SYDVKM. The CDR3 DNA follows: TGTGCCAGCAGTTTGGAGGGAGGGGAGACCCAGTACTTC. Translation: CASSLEGGETQYF.